These 18 T cell receptor beta chains were all obtained from the same sample, sequenced in a study of vaccination and CD4 T cells after COVID-19. An Oncomine TCR Beta short-read assay was used to sequence the DNA from cultured CD4+ T cells. Via MiXCR, TCRdb re-called the PCR reads, giving one row per CDR3 protein. The table has over 20,000 distinct CDR3 sequences, around 48% seen once. Treatment: approximately 9-day PBMC culture with coronavirus spike peptide pools or control peptides (ViraFEST assay). No antigens are known for them. Sequenced sample: CD4+ T cells from blood, cultured in vitro. The receptors stem from a human donor who had recovered from COVID-19.

The rearrangement joins TRBV6-2 or TRBV6-3 to TRBJ1-3, with D unresolved. V gave up 4 bases and J gave up 1 base, with 11 bases separating them. CDR3 size: 15 residues. Germline values: CDR1 MNHEY, CDR2 SVGEGT. The CDR3 sequence is CASSSVSLSGNTIYF. The CDR3 DNA follows: TGTGCCAGCAGTTCGGTCAGTCTATCTGGAAACACCATATATTTT.

This clonotype was detected only a few times. The chain couples TRBV7-2 to TRBJ2-7, with a tentative D call TRBD2 (5 bases). Germline-derived CDR1 and CDR2 are SGHTA and FQGNSA. The CDR3 covers 13 residues. The ends were cut back, 7 bases at V and 6 bases at J, with 16 bases in the middle. This CDR3 is CASNSPGSGEQYF. The CDR3 DNA reads TGTGCCAGCAATTCACCGGGGTCGGGCGAGCAGTACTTC.

V gene TRBV10-1 combines with J gene TRBJ2-1, with TRBD1 matching over 9 bases. Germline assignment: CDR1 WNHNN and CDR2 SYGVQD (reference sequence). The CDR3 has 14 residues. After removal of 6 bases from V and 5 bases from J, the junction contained 5 bases not matched to a gene. CDR3 loop: CASSQDRGDNEQFF. The CDR3 region has the DNA TGCGCCAGCAGCCAGGACAGGGGCGACAATGAGCAGTTCTTC.

Turning to this clonotype: Because it lacks the conserved phenylalanine or tryptophan at the end, this CDR3 is likely a read error. This rearrangement joins TRBV6-5 to TRBJ2-5; D might be TRBD2 (7 bases). Trimming shortened V by 2 bases and J by 0 bases, and 16 bases separated the two germline ends. CDR1 is MNHEY and CDR2 is SVGAGI in the germline V gene. The CDR3 consists of 17 residues. CDR3 in amino acids: CASSYPVGGAHQETQYL. CDR3 DNA sequence: TGTGCCAGCAGTTACCCGGTAGGGGGGGCGCACCAAGAGACCCAGTACTTA.

This clonotype has just a few counts. The chain carries TRBV19 and TRBJ1-1, with D perhaps matching TRBD1 (6 bases). Germline V gene data show CDR1 as LNHDA and CDR2 as SQIVND (reference sequence). Trimming stripped 3 bases from V and 5 bases from J, with 10 bases between. The CDR3 loop spans 13 amino acids. CDR3 sequence (DNA): TGTGCCAGTAGTATGGGCAGGGGAACTGAAGCTTTCTTT. Translation gives CASSMGRGTEAFF. The variable domain in full, completed from reference TRBV19 and TRBJ1-1, reads DGGITQSPKYLFRKEGQNVTLSCEQNLNHDAMYWYRQDPGQGLRLIYYSQIVNDFQKGDIAEGYSVSREKKESFPLTVTSAQKNPTAFYLCASSMGRGTEAFFGQGTRLTVV.

This clonotype was picked up a small number of times. The V call is TRBV27, the J call TRBJ1-1; D gene uncertain. Germline V lookup: CDR1 MNHEY, CDR2 SMNVEV (reference sequence). The CDR3 contains 17 residues. V dropped 6 bases and J dropped 1 base, with 21 bases sitting between them. The CDR3 region is CASRSPGKGSGNTEAFF. DNA of the CDR3: TGTGCCAGCAGAAGCCCGGGGAAAGGGTCGGGGAACACTGAAGCTTTCTTT.

This clonotype has a handful of counts. The V call is TRBV7-8, the J call TRBJ1-3; TRBD1 might be the D (6 bases). Between the trimmed V and J ends, which lost 5 bases and 1 base, there was a span of 9 bases. The germline CDR1 and CDR2 sequences are SGHVS and FQNEAQ. This CDR3 region has 14 residues. The CDR3 DNA reads TGTGCCAGCAGCGGAGGGGGGTCTGGAAACACCATATATTTT. Translation gives CASSGGGSGNTIYF.

This clonotype was recorded a few times. The chain combines TRBV6-1 with TRBJ2-3; TRBD2 matches 10 bases. The length of the CDR3 is 17 residues. CDR1 MNHNS and CDR2 SASEGT come from the germline V gene. V lost 5 bases to trimming and J lost 1 base; unmatched junction nucleotides: 9. This CDR3 is CASSTYSGTSGTDTQYF. Written as DNA, the CDR3 is TGTGCCAGCAGTACATATTCCGGGACTAGCGGCACAGATACGCAGTATTTT.

The chain is built from TRBV15 and TRBJ2-1; 8 bases align to TRBD2. V dropped 5 bases and J dropped 6; count of bases not matched to a gene: 6. The CDR3 consists of 14 residues. Germline V gene lookup returns CDR1 LNHNV and CDR2 YYDKDF (reference sequence). The chain's CDR3 is CATSSGTSGNEQFF. As DNA, the CDR3 is TGTGCCACCAGCTCGGGTACTAGCGGCAATGAGCAGTTCTTC.

The J gene is TRBJ2-6, the V gene TRBV2; D gene uncertain. This CDR3 has 15 residues. V was cut by 4 bases and J by 4 bases, with 11 bases left in between. Germline values: CDR1 SNHLY, CDR2 FYNNEI. CDR3 region: CASSGTSPGANVLTF. The CDR3 DNA reads as TGTGCCAGCAGTGGGACCTCGCCCGGGGCCAACGTCCTGACTTTC. Full variable domain (outside the CDR3, taken from reference TRBV2 and TRBJ2-6): EPEVTQTPSHQVTQMGQEVILRCVPISNHLYFYWYRQILGQKVEFLVSFYNNEISEKSEIFDDQFSVERPDGSNFTLKIRSTKLEDSAMYFCASSGTSPGANVLTFGAGSRLTVL.

The chain is built from TRBV19 and TRBJ1-1, with a weak D call TRBD1 (6 bases). Per the germline V gene, CDR1 is LNHDA and CDR2 is SQIVND (reference sequence). Deletions cut 3 bases from V and 1 base from J, with 15 bases between. The CDR3 sequence is 16 residues long. The CDR3 sequence is CASSINGRRGNTEAFF. In nucleotides, the CDR3 is TGTGCCAGTAGTATTAATGGGCGCAGGGGGAACACTGAAGCTTTCTTT.

The chain recombines TRBV11-2 with TRBJ2-3, with D hard to call. There are 11 residues in the CDR3. Trimming took 7 bases from V and 3 from J, leaving 5 bases between them. CDR1 is SGHAT, CDR2 FQNNGV, per germline. CDR3 region: CASTRTDTQYF. In DNA form, the CDR3 reads TGTGCCAGCACCAGAACAGATACGCAGTATTTT.

The rearrangement links TRBV29-1 to TRBJ2-3; D uncertain. The CDR3 contains 13 residues. The germline V and J ends were trimmed by 2 bases and 6 bases, with 12 bases remaining between them. CDR1 is SQVTM, CDR2 ANQGSEA, per germline. As DNA, the CDR3 is TGCAGCGTTGAATTGGGTAGCTCGGATACGCAGTATTTT. Translated: CSVELGSSDTQYF.

J is TRBJ2-3 and V is TRBV7-9; D perhaps matches TRBD1 (6 bases). Looked up from germline, CDR1 is SEHNR and CDR2 is FQNEAQ (reference sequence). Trimming removed 2 bases from V and 6 bases from J, with 15 bases in between. The CDR3 runs to 15 residues. This CDR3 is CASSLRGRGVDTQYF. As DNA, the CDR3 is TGTGCCAGCAGCTTAAGAGGCAGGGGTGTGGATACGCAGTATTTT.

The CDR3: CASSLGGGGEAFF. Here the CDR3 DNA reads TGTGCCAGCAGCTTAGGGGGGGGGGGTGAAGCTTTCTTT. This chain uses TRBV11-3 with TRBJ1-1; TRBD1 might be the D (5 bases). The CDR3 sequence is 13 residues long. Germline assignment: CDR1 SGHNT and CDR2 YENEEA. The V end lost 1 base, the J end lost 7 bases, and 10 bases lay between the germline ends.

This chain uses TRBV7-9 with TRBJ2-7, with D perhaps matching TRBD1 (6 bases). V lost 8 bases and J 3 bases, leaving 17 bases between the germline ends. Germline-derived CDR1 and CDR2 are SEHNR and FQNEAQ (reference sequence). CDR3 size: 14 residues. The DNA for the CDR3 is TGTGCCAGCGGATGGGACATGTCTCTCTACGAGCAGTACTTC. Protein sequence: CASGWDMSLYEQYF.

CDR3 amino acids: CASSAGQGHSPLHF. CDR3 DNA: TGTGCCAGCAGCGCCGGACAGGGGCATTCACCCCTCCACTTT. This chain uses TRBV9 with TRBJ1-6; 9 bases match TRBD1. Germline-derived CDR1 and CDR2 are SGDLS and YYNGEE. V lost 3 bases and J lost 8; bases outside the gene matches: 3. This CDR3 is 14 amino acids long.

This clonotype was recorded a few times. V and J are TRBV12-3 or TRBV12-4 and TRBJ1-2, with 10 bases identical to TRBD1. The CDR3 has 15 residues. J gave up 4 bases and V 6 bases, and 8 bases lay outside the gene matches. The CDR3 nucleotides read TGTGCCAGCAGACGAGGGACAGGGGTTATCTATGGCTACACCTTC. It yields the protein CASRRGTGVIYGYTF.